The 18 T cell receptor beta chains below come from one sample, sequenced in a study of OX40 agonist ivuxolimab in advanced cancers. Clones were sequenced by immunoSEQ multiplex PCR, and TCRdb holds only the in-frame ones, with some missing. The data contain over 30,000 clones, nearly 75% of them singletons. This sample comprised CD4+ or CD8+ T cells sorted from blood, obtained in a trial of the OX40 agonist ivuxolimab. These receptor sequences come from an adult with an advanced solid tumor such as melanoma, head and neck, liver or kidney cancer.

This clone was recorded only once. J is TRBJ1-2 and V is TRBV5-4, with 11 bases matching TRBD1. Germline V gene lookup returns CDR1 SGHNT and CDR2 YYREEE (reference sequence). The ends lost 2 bases at V and 8 bases at J; junction bases unmatched: 5. This CDR3 has 14 residues. The CDR3 protein is CASSFLGQGGGYTF. The CDR3 DNA reads as TGTGCCAGCAGCTTTCTGGGACAGGGGGGGGGCTACACCTTC.

Written as DNA, the CDR3 is TGTGCCAGCAGTGGTCGGACAGGGGCGATTTATGAGCAGTTCTTC. This translates into CASSGRTGAIYEQFF. This chain connects TRBV6-5 to TRBJ2-1; 9 nucleotides agree with TRBD1. Trimming removed 5 bases from V and 8 bases from J; junction bases left unmatched: 10. Germline V gives CDR1 MNHEY, CDR2 SVGAGI. The CDR3 covers 15 residues.

The V and J genes are TRBV5-4 and TRBJ2-2; D ambiguous. With 10 bases removed from V and 0 bases from J, the gap between germline ends came to 10 bases. CDR1 is SGHNT and CDR2 is YYREEE in the germline V gene (reference sequence). The CDR3 contains 13 residues. The CDR3: CAFTHSNTGELFF. The CDR3 nucleotides are TGTGCCTTTACACACTCGAACACCGGGGAGCTGTTTTTT.

This clone was seen a single time. The V and J genes are TRBV6-1 and TRBJ2-2; 9 bases are a match to TRBD1. This CDR3 contains 15 residues. Germline V gene lookup returns CDR1 MNHNS and CDR2 SASEGT. The V and J ends lost 4 bases and 6 bases, in that order; junction bases with no gene match: 6. The CDR3 is CASSAQQGAAGELFF. In nucleotides, the CDR3 is TGTGCCAGCAGTGCTCAACAGGGGGCCGCCGGGGAGCTGTTTTTT.

This clone has a single count. The chain employs TRBV5-1 and TRBJ2-1; 7 bases are a match to TRBD2. J gave up 10 bases and V 0 bases, and 7 bases lay outside the gene matches. The CDR3 is 14 residues long. The germline V gene encodes CDR1 SGHRS and CDR2 YFSETQ. The CDR3: CASSLAGRIEEQFF. CDR3 DNA sequence: TGCGCCAGCAGCTTGGCCGGGAGGATTGAGGAGCAGTTCTTC.

The V call is TRBV5-1, the J call TRBJ2-5, with D possibly matching TRBD1 (7 bases). CDR1 and CDR2 from the germline V gene are SGHRS and YFSETQ. The V end was cut by 0 bases, the J end by 2 bases, with 11 bases between. This CDR3 is 15 amino acids long. In DNA form, the CDR3 reads TGCGCCAGCAGCTTGGAGGGGGGACAGCAAGAGACCCAGTACTTC. It yields the protein CASSLEGGQQETQYF.

CDR3 bases: TGCGCCAGCAGCTTGGAACCGGGAGGTTTGACTGAAGCTTTCTTT. Translation: CASSLEPGGLTEAFF. The chain combines TRBV5-1 with TRBJ1-1; D call uncertain. The germline V gene has CDR1 SGHRS and CDR2 YFSETQ. V was clipped by 0 bases and J by 5 bases, with 14 bases between them. CDR3 size: 15 residues.

J is TRBJ2-1 and V is TRBV4-1; 10 bases line up with TRBD2. CDR1 is MGHRA and CDR2 is YSYEKL in the germline V gene. The V gene end was trimmed by 4 bases and the J gene end by 6 bases; junction bases not matched to a gene: 15. The CDR3 totals 18 residues. As DNA, the CDR3 is TGCGCCAGCAGCCGAATCGATATGGGGCTAGCGGGGGTCAATGAGCAGTTCTTC. It specifies CASSRIDMGLAGVNEQFF.

V gene TRBV5-1 combines with J gene TRBJ2-1, with 15 bases fitting TRBD2. V was clipped by 0 bases and J by 7 bases; unmatched bases: 8. The CDR3 covers 18 residues. Looked up from germline, CDR1 is SGHRS and CDR2 is YFSETQ. The DNA for the CDR3 is TGCGCCAGCAGCTTGGCCGCGGGACTAGCGGGGGGAGGGAATGAGCAGTTCTTC. The encoded protein is CASSLAAGLAGGGNEQFF.

The chain uses TRBV5-5 and TRBJ1-5, with a possible D match to TRBD1 (6 bases). The V end was cut by 3 bases, the J end by 7 bases, with 17 bases between. The CDR3 has 15 residues. From germline, CDR1 is SGHKS and CDR2 YYEKEE (reference sequence). For the CDR3, the DNA is TGTGCCAGCAGCTCTACTCCGGACAGCCAACAGCCCCAGCATTTT. Its protein is CASSSTPDSQQPQHF.

The V and J genes are TRBV11-2 and TRBJ2-7; D gene unclear. Germline V gene lookup returns CDR1 SGHAT and CDR2 FQNNGV. Trimming cost V 1 base and J 0 bases, with 7 bases left between them. This CDR3 spans 14 amino acids. The CDR3 nucleotides read TGTGCCAGCAGCTTAGCCCAGAGCTCCTACGAGCAGTACTTC. The encoded protein is CASSLAQSSYEQYF.

This clone has just one count. The chain employs TRBV19 and TRBJ2-1; 10 nucleotides match TRBD2. CDR3 size: 14 residues. After removal of 7 bases from V and 8 bases from J, the junction contained 8 bases not matched to a gene. CDR1 is LNHDA and CDR2 is SQIVND in the germline V gene (reference sequence). For the CDR3, the DNA is TGTGCCAGTAAGGCTAGCGGGGGAAGGGATGAGCAGTTCTTC. Translated, it gives CASKASGGRDEQFF.

Written as DNA, the CDR3 is TGTGCCAGCAGTGGTAACTCCTACGAGCAGTACGTC. Amino acids: CASSGNSYEQYV. The chain has TRBV6-1 and TRBJ2-7, with D uncertain. V lost 4 bases and J lost 0, with 4 bases in between. Germline V gene lookup returns CDR1 MNHNS and CDR2 SASEGT. There are 12 residues in the CDR3.

CDR3 nucleotide sequence: TGTGCCAGCAGAGATGCTTATGGAAACACCATATATTTT. Its translation: CASRDAYGNTIYF. The chain uses TRBV11-2 and TRBJ1-3; no clear D gene. The CDR3 is made up of 13 amino acids. CDR1 and CDR2 from the germline V gene are SGHAT and FQNNGV. Trimming took 6 bases from V and 3 from J, leaving 9 bases between them.

The chain combines TRBV5-5 with TRBJ2-2; weak D call: TRBD1 (6 bases). The CDR3 has 13 amino acids. V lost 4 bases and J lost 6, with 10 bases in between. The germline gives CDR1 SGHKS, CDR2 YYEKEE (reference sequence). DNA of the CDR3: TGTGCCAGCAGCCCGGCAGGGGCCGGGGAGCTGTTTTTT. Protein sequence: CASSPAGAGELFF.

This chain connects TRBV7-9 to TRBJ1-1; D remains ambiguous. Germline CDR1 reads SEHNR; CDR2 reads FQNEAQ (reference sequence). CDR3 length equals 13 residues. The germline V and J ends were trimmed by 0 bases and 1 base, with 3 bases remaining between them. CDR3 nucleotide sequence: TGTGCCAGCAGCTTAGCGCCGAACACTGAAGCTTTCTTT. Translated, it gives CASSLAPNTEAFF.

The chain has TRBV5-4 and TRBJ1-6; 10 bases fit TRBD1. The ends lost 0 bases at V and 8 bases at J; junction bases unmatched: 2. The CDR3 totals 15 residues. Germline V gives CDR1 SGHNT, CDR2 YYREEE (reference sequence). This chain's CDR3 is CASSLGGQGYSPLHF. Here the CDR3 DNA reads TGTGCCAGCAGCTTGGGGGGACAGGGGTATTCACCCCTCCACTTT.

The chain joins TRBV7-8 to TRBJ2-7; D might be TRBD2 (6 bases). Trimming took 2 bases from V and 7 from J, leaving 15 bases between them. Germline CDR1 SGHVS, CDR2 FQNEAQ. The CDR3 length is 14 residues. CDR3 in DNA: TGTGCCAGCAGCTTAAATGGAGGGTCCGTGGAGCAGTACTTC. It yields the protein CASSLNGGSVEQYF.